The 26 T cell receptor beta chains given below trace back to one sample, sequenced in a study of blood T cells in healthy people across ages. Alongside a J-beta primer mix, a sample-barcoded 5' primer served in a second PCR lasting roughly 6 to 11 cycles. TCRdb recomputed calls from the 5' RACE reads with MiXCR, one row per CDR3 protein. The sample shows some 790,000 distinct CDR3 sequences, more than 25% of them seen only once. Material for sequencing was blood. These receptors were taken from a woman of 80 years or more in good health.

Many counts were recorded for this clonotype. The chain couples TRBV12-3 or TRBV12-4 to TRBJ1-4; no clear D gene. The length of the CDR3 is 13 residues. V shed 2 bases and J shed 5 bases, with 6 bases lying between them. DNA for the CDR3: TGTGCCAGCAGTTTAATAGGGAATGAAAAACTGTTTTTT. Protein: CASSLIGNEKLFF.

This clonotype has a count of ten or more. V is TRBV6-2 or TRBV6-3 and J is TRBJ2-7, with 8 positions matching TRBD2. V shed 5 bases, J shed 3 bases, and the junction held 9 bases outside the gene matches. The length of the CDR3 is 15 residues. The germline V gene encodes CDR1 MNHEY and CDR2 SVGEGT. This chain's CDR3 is CASSRLLAEDYEQYF. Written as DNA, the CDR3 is TGTGCCAGCAGTAGGCTACTAGCGGAGGACTACGAGCAGTACTTC.

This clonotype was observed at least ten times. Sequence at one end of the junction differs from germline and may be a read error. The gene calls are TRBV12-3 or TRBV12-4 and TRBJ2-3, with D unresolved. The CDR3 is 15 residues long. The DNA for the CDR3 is TGTGCCAGCAGTTTCGGCAGAGTGAGAGCAGATGCGCAGTATTTT. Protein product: CASSFGRVRADAQYF.

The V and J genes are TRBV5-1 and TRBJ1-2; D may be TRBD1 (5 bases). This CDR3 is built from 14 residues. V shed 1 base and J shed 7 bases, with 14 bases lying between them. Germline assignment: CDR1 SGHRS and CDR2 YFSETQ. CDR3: CASSLITGASGYTF. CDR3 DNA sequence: TGCGCCAGCAGCTTGATAACAGGCGCTAGTGGCTACACCTTC. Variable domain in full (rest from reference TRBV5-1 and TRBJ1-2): KAGVTQTPRYLIKTRGQQVTLSCSPISGHRSVSWYQQTPGQGLQFLFEYFSETQRNKGNFPGRFSGRQFSNSRSEMNVSTLELGDSALYLCASSLITGASGYTFGSGTRLTVV.

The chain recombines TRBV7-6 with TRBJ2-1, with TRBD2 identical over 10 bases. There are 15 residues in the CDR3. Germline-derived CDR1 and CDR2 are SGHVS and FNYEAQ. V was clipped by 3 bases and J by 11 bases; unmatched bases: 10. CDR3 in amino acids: CASSFLLAGENKQFF. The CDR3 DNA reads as TGTGCCAGCAGCTTCCTCCTAGCGGGGGAGAATAAGCAGTTCTTC.

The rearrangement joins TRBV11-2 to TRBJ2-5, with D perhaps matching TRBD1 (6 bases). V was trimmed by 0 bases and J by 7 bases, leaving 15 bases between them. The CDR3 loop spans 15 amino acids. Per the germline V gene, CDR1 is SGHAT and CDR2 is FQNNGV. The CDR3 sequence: CASSLDIQGMGTQYF. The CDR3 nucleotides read TGTGCCAGCAGCTTAGATATCCAGGGGATGGGGACCCAGTACTTC. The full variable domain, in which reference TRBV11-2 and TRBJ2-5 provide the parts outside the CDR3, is EAGVAQSPRYKIIEKRQSVAFWCNPISGHATLYWYQQILGQGPKLLIQFQNNGVVDDSQLPKDRFSAERLKGVDSTLKIQPAKLEDSAVYLCASSLDIQGMGTQYFGPGTRLLVL.

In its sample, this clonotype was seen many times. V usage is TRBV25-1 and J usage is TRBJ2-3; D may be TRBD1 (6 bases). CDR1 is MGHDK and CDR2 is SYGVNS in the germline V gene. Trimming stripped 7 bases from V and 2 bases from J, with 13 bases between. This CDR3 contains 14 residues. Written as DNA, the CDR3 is TGTGCCAGCAAAAGGGACACTGTCACAGATACGCAGTATTTT. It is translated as CASKRDTVTDTQYF.

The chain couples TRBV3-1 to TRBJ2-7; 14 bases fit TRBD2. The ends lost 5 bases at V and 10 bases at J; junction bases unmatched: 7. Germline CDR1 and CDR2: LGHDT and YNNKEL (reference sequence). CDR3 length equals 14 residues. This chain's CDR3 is CASSAGTSGGPQYF. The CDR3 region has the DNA TGTGCCAGCAGCGCTGGGACTAGCGGGGGTCCACAGTACTTC.

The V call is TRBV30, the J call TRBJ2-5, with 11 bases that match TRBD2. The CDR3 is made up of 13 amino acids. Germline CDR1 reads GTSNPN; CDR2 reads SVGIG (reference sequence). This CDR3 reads CTSRLAGQETQYF. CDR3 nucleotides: TGTACCAGCCGACTAGCGGGGCAAGAGACCCAGTACTTC.

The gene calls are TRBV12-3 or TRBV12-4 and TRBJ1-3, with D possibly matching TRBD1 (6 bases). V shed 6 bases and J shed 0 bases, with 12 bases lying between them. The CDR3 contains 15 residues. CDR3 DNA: TGTGCCAGCAGCTCCGAGACAGGCTCTGGAAACACCATATATTTT. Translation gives CASSSETGSGNTIYF.

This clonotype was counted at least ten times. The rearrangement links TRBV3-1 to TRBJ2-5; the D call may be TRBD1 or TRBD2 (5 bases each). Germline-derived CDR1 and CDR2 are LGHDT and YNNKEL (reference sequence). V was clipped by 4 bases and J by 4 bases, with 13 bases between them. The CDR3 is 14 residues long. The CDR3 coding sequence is TGTGCCAGCAGCCCCCTGGCTGGGGGAGAGACCCAGTACTTC. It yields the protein CASSPLAGGETQYF.

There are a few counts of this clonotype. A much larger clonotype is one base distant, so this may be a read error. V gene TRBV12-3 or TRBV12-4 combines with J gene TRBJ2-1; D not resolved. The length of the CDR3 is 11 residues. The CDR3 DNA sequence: TGTACCAGCACTTATCACAATGAGCAGTTCTTC. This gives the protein CTSTYHNEQFF.

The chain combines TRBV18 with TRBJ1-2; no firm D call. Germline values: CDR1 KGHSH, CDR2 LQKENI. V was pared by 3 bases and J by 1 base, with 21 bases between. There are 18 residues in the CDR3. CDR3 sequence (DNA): TGTGCCAGCTCACCTTTGACCCCGTCTTCTAATCTTAACTATGGCTACACCTTC. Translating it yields CASSPLTPSSNLNYGYTF.

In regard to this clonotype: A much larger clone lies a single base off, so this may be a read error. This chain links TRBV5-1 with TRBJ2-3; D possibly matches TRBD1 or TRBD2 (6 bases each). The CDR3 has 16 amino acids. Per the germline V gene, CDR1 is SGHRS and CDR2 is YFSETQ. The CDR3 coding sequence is TGCGCCAGCAGCTCCGGTAAACAGGGAGGTACAGGTACGCAGTATTTT. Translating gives CASSSGKQGGTGTQYF.

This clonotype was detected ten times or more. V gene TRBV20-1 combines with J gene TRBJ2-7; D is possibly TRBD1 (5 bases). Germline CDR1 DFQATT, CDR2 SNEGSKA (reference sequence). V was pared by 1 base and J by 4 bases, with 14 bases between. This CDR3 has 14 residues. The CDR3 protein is CSARARTLAYEQYF. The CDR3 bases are TGCAGTGCTAGAGCTAGGACATTGGCATACGAGCAGTACTTC.

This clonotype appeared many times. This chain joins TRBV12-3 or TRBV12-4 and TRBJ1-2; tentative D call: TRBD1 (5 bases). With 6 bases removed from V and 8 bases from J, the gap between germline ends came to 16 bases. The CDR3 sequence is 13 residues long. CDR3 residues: CASSPGLRSGYTF. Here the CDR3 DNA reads TGTGCCAGCAGCCCGGGACTTCGATCCGGCTACACCTTC.

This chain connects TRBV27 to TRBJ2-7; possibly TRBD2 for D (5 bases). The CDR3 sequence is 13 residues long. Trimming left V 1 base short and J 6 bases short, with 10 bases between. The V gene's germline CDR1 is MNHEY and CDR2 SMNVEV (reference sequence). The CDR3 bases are TGTGCCAGCAGTTTATATCCCGGGGTCGAGCAGTACTTC. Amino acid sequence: CASSLYPGVEQYF.

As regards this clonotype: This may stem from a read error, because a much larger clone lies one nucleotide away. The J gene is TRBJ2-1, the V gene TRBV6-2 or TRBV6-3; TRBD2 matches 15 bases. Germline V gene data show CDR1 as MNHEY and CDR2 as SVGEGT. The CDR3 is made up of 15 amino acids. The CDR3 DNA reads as TGTGCCAGCAGCCGCGGGACTAGCGGGGGGAATGGGCAGTTCTTC. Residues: CASSRGTSGGNGQFF.

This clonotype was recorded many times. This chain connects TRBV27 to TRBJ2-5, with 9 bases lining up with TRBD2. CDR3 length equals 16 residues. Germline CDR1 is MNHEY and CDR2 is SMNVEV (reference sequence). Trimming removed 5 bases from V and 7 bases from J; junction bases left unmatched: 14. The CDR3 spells CASSPPGAGGTRTQYF. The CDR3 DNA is TGTGCCAGCAGTCCCCCCGGAGCGGGGGGCACCAGGACCCAGTACTTC.

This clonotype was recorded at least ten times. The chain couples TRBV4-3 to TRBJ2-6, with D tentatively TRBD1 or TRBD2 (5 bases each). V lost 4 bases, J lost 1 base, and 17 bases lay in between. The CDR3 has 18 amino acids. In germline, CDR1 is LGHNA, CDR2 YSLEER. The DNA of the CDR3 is TGCGCCAGCAGCCGCCTCGGGGCTGGGGAGTCTGGGGCCAACGTCCTGACTTTC. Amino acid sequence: CASSRLGAGESGANVLTF.

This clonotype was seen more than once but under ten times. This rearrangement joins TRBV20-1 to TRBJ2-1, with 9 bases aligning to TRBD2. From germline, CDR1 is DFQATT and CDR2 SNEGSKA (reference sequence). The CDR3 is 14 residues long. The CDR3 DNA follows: TGCAGACCCTCGCGGGGGGGCCCCAACAATGAGCAGTTCTTC. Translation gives CRPSRGGPNNEQFF.

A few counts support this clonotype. The CDR3 sequence is CSAKPGQAPREQYF. Here the CDR3 DNA reads TGCAGTGCTAAACCGGGACAGGCCCCCCGGGAGCAGTACTTC. The V call is TRBV20-1, the J call TRBJ2-7, with 8 bases matching TRBD1. The CDR3 runs to 14 residues. Germline V gives CDR1 DFQATT, CDR2 SNEGSKA (reference sequence). V lost 4 bases to trimming and J lost 7 bases; unmatched junction nucleotides: 12.

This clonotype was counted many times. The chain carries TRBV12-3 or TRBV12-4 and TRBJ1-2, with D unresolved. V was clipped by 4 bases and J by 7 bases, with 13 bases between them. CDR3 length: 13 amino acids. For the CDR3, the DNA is TGTGCCAGCAGTTCCGTAGGGAACGGTGGCTACACCTTC. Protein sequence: CASSSVGNGGYTF.

CDR3 loop: CASSPWSSVQETQYF. CDR3 nucleotides: TGTGCCAGCAGTCCTTGGAGCTCGGTACAAGAGACCCAGTACTTC. The chain joins TRBV27 to TRBJ2-5; D uncertain. The V end was cut by 5 bases, the J end by 2 bases, with 15 bases between. CDR3 length equals 15 residues. From germline, CDR1 is MNHEY and CDR2 SMNVEV (reference sequence).

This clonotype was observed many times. CDR3 amino acids: CASSTSAGGRETQYF. The CDR3 DNA sequence: TGTGCCAGCAGCACCTCAGCGGGGGGCAGGGAGACCCAGTACTTC. The chain has TRBV7-2 and TRBJ2-5; 9 bases match TRBD2. Per the germline V gene, CDR1 is SGHTA and CDR2 is FQGNSA. This CDR3 is 15 amino acids long. After removal of 5 bases from V and 5 bases from J, the junction contained 9 bases not matched to a gene.

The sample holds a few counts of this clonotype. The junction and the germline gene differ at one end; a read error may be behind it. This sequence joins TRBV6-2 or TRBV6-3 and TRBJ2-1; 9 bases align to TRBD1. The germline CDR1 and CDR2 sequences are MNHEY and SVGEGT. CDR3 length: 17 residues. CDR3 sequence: CVSSYEGNRGRYNEQFF. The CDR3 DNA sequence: TGTGTCAGCAGTTACGAAGGAAACAGGGGGCGTTACAATGAGCAGTTCTTC.